Shown below are 9 T cell receptor beta chains from a single sample sequenced in a study of beta chain features in type 1 diabetes. Expressed TCRB transcripts got sequenced, as all isolated RNA was reverse transcribed. Only in-frame clones appear in the TCRdb table, and some are missing; sequencing was by immunoSEQ multiplex PCR. The data hold a few hundred thousand clones, with 27% observed a single time. Input material: central memory CD4+ T cells from blood. These receptors were collected from a man aged 25-45 years in good health.

This clone was counted a few times. V gene TRBV30 combines with J gene TRBJ1-2; D unresolved. There are 12 residues in the CDR3. The ends were cut back, 2 bases at V and 8 bases at J, with 12 bases in the middle. The germline V gene encodes CDR1 GTSNPN and CDR2 SVGIG (reference sequence). This CDR3 reads CAWSLLRRGYTF. CDR3 DNA: TGTGCCTGGAGTCTCCTTAGGCGAGGCTACACCTTC.

The rearrangement links TRBV30 to TRBJ1-2; D remains ambiguous. Germline CDR1 GTSNPN, CDR2 SVGIG (reference sequence). The CDR3 runs 14 residues. The V end was cut by 5 bases, the J end by 2 bases, with 15 bases between. The CDR3 DNA follows: TGTGCCTGGGAGACCGCAGGACGGAACTATGGCTACACCTTC. This codes for CAWETAGRNYGYTF.

Only a few counts were recorded for this clone. The chain recombines TRBV29-1 with TRBJ1-4, with D unresolved. The V gene's germline CDR1 is SQVTM and CDR2 ANQGSEA. V shed 7 bases and J shed 8 bases, with 20 bases lying between them. The CDR3 consists of 14 residues. This CDR3 reads CSGSSIGVGEKLFF. The CDR3 nucleotides read TGCAGCGGGTCTTCGATCGGGGTAGGAGAAAAACTGTTTTTT.

At least ten counts were recorded for this clone. This sequence joins TRBV9 and TRBJ1-6, with TRBD1 matching over 9 bases. This CDR3 region has 15 residues. Per germline, CDR1 SGDLS and CDR2 YYNGEE. V dropped 3 bases and J dropped 7; count of bases not matched to a gene: 5. The CDR3, as DNA: TGTGCCAGCAGCGCCTCGGGACAGGGAAATTCACCCCTCCACTTT. It encodes CASSASGQGNSPLHF.

Only a few counts were recorded for this clone. V and J are TRBV28 and TRBJ1-2; no clear D gene. The CDR3 totals 11 residues. Germline lookup yields CDR1 MDHEN and CDR2 SYDVKM. V was shortened by 3 bases and J by 3 bases, with 2 bases between the two germline ends. CDR3 region: CASSFYYGYTF. CDR3 DNA sequence: TGTGCCAGCAGTTTCTACTATGGCTACACCTTC.

This clone appeared a few times. This chain joins TRBV14 and TRBJ2-7, with D perhaps TRBD1 (6 bases). The CDR3 is 15 residues long. Trimming cost V 7 bases and J 0 bases, with 16 bases left between them. Per the germline V gene, CDR1 is SGHDN and CDR2 is FVKESK. CDR3 sequence reads: CASNHGTPSSYEQYF. DNA of the CDR3: TGTGCCAGCAACCACGGGACACCGAGCTCCTACGAGCAGTACTTC.

The V and J genes are TRBV27 and TRBJ2-6; the D gene is possibly TRBD1 (6 bases). Germline V gives CDR1 MNHEY, CDR2 SMNVEV (reference sequence). This CDR3 has 15 amino acids. Trimming removed 5 bases at V and 4 bases at J, with 12 bases between. CDR3 sequence reads: CASSAQGSGANVLTF. DNA for the CDR3: TGTGCCAGCAGTGCACAGGGTTCCGGGGCCAACGTCCTGACTTTC.

The chain carries TRBV6-5 and TRBJ1-1, with TRBD1 as a possible D gene (6 bases). The CDR3 covers 13 residues. The V end was cut by 8 bases, the J end by 5 bases, with 15 bases between. CDR1 and CDR2 (germline): MNHEY, SVGAGI. Written as DNA, the CDR3 is TGTGCCAGCCAACAGGGTCATGGGACTGAAGCTTTCTTT. Translating it yields CASQQGHGTEAFF.

This clone appeared a few times. The CDR3 here is CASSYRGQGGNEQFF. CDR3 sequence (DNA): TGCGCCAGCAGCTATAGAGGACAGGGTGGCAATGAGCAGTTCTTC. V and J are TRBV5-1 and TRBJ2-1; 8 bases fit TRBD1. Germline V lookup: CDR1 SGHRS, CDR2 YFSETQ. CDR3 length equals 15 residues. With V trimmed by 3 bases and J by 6 bases, 8 bases remained unmatched. Drawing the rest from reference TRBV5-1 and TRBJ2-1, the complete variable domain is KAGVTQTPRYLIKTRGQQVTLSCSPISGHRSVSWYQQTPGQGLQFLFEYFSETQRNKGNFPGRFSGRQFSNSRSEMNVSTLELGDSALYLCASSYRGQGGNEQFFGPGTRLTVL.